This TCR beta chain was captured by sequencing in a study of T cells after posttransplantation cyclophosphamide. Study observations and caveats: Blood and skin or GI T cell repertoires showed limited TRB overlap. Later post-transplant blood repertoires were often dominated by donor CD8+ memory clones. After PTCy, TRB diversity resembled that of CNI/methotrexate controls.

This clone was observed many times. The target antigen is unknown. Only in-frame clones appear in the TCRdb table, and some are missing; sequencing was by immunoSEQ multiplex PCR. The sample gives 15,000 to 20,000 clones, none seen only once, and the top ten clones hold about 0.51%. A marrow graft followed busulfan-fludarabine conditioning, with cyclophosphamide on days +3 and +4. Trimming took 4 bases from V and 4 from J; bases not matched to a gene: 4. This CDR3 is built from 15 residues. Germline-derived CDR1 and CDR2 are LNHDA and SQIVND (reference sequence). The J gene is TRBJ2-1, the V gene TRBV19, with 10 bases that match TRBD2. The sequenced sample was PBMCs, obtained after allogeneic stem cell transplant with posttransplant cyclophosphamide. The TCR originated in a female patient in her 30s who received an allogeneic stem cell transplant from a related donor, was CMV-positive, and had no GVHD. Some T cells may trace back to the graft donor. The DNA of the CDR3 is TGTGCCAGTAGTACTCGGACTAGCGGATACAATGAGCAGTTCTTC. Amino acid sequence: CASSTRTSGYNEQFF.